This T cell receptor (beta chain) was identified during a study of radiotherapy plus CTLA-4 blockade in lung cancer. Findings and limits, study-wide: Blood-borne expansion of tumor-derived TCR clones followed radiotherapy plus ipilimumab.

The CDR3 extends over 14 amino acids. V shed 7 bases, J shed 10 bases, and the junction held 11 bases outside the gene matches. Per the germline V gene, CDR1 is LNHDA and CDR2 is SQIVND (reference sequence). Focal radiation plus CTLA-4 blockade with ipilimumab was given to patients with chemo-refractory metastatic non-small-cell lung cancer. The table came from immunoSEQ multiplex PCR; TCRdb's copy has only in-frame clones and leaves some out. The sample has under 50,000 clones; 65% to 90% are singletons. This clone was seen once. Its antigen remains unidentified. The origin of this receptor is a human donor with non-small cell lung cancer whose response to radiotherapy plus ipilimumab could not be evaluated. V and J are TRBV19 and TRBJ1-4, with TRBD1 identical over 8 bases. The specimen comprised peripheral blood, sampled from a patient treated with radiotherapy plus ipilimumab. CDR3: CASTIPGQVRKLFF. DNA for the CDR3: TGTGCCAGTACCATCCCGGGACAGGTTCGAAAACTGTTTTTT.